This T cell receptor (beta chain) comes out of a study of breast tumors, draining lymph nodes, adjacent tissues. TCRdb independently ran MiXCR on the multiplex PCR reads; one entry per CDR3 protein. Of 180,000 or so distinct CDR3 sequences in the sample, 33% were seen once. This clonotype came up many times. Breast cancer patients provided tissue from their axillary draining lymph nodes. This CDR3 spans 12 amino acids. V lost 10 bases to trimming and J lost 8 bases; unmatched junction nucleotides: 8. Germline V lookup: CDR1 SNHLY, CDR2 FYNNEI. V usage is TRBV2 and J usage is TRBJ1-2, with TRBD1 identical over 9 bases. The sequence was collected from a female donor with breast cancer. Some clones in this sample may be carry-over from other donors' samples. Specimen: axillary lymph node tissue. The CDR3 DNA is TGTGCCATTCTACAGGGGGCTCGGGGCTACACCTTC. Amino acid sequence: CAILQGARGYTF.